The clone carrying this TCR beta chain was found a few times. What it binds is unknown. This sample is drawn from a study of early T cells in non-severe SARS-CoV-2 infection. About the study: RNA in bulk from unsorted whole blood was sequenced, and chains were unpaired.

The V end was cut by 5 bases, the J end by 0 bases, with 8 bases between. The CDR3 extends over 15 amino acids. Germline V gives CDR1 MNHEY, CDR2 SMNVEV (reference sequence). Whole-study findings and limits: Sequences matched to VDJdb favored anti-spike CD8 responses, while private and CD4 specificities were missed.

Individual cDNA molecules were tagged with unique molecular identifiers. TCRdb re-called the 5' RACE reads through MiXCR, storing one row per CDR3 protein. The sample includes around 57,000 distinct CDR3 sequences, around 6.5% of them seen just once. The chain links TRBV27 to TRBJ2-6; no definite D call. The receptor's source is an adult who was a healthcare worker with PCR-confirmed SARS-CoV-2 infection or an uninfected control (not recorded which). The sequenced sample was whole blood, obtained at baseline. The CDR3 sequence is CASSRTYSGANVLTF. CDR3 nucleotide sequence: TGTGCCAGCAGTCGAACCTACTCTGGGGCCAACGTCCTGACTTTC.